What follows are 10 T cell receptor beta chains derived from one specimen sequenced in a study of graft-versus-host responses after intestinal transplantation. Their target antigens are unknown. Some clones are missing from TCRdb's copy, which holds only in-frame ones; the method was immunoSEQ multiplex PCR. The sample contains more than 70,000 clones, about 90% of which appear only once. The starting material was unstimulated CD8+ T cells sorted from spleen or lymph node cells, obtained before transplant. The receptors shown here come from a human donor who was the organ donor for an intestinal transplant.

This chain connects TRBV5-1 to TRBJ2-6, with D tentatively TRBD2 (5 bases). The CDR3 consists of 20 residues. Deletions cut 0 bases from V and 0 bases from J, with 19 bases between. Germline V lookup: CDR1 SGHRS, CDR2 YFSETQ. The CDR3 protein is CASSLAVNGVPSSGANVLTF. The CDR3 DNA reads TGCGCCAGCAGCTTGGCCGTAAACGGGGTACCGAGCTCTGGGGCCAACGTCCTGACTTTC.

This clone has only one observation. The chain employs TRBV4-1 and TRBJ1-6; D is uncertain. The V gene lost 2 bases and the J gene lost 8 bases, with 19 bases spanning the gap. CDR3 size: 17 residues. Germline V gene lookup returns CDR1 MGHRA and CDR2 YSYEKL. This CDR3 reads CASSQYPLGLGHSPLHF. The CDR3 DNA is TGCGCCAGCAGCCAATACCCCTTGGGCCTTGGGCATTCACCCCTCCACTTT.

This rearrangement joins TRBV4-3 to TRBJ1-5; no definite D call. The germline CDR1 and CDR2 sequences are LGHNA and YSLEER. With 3 bases removed from V and 2 bases from J, the gap between germline ends came to 14 bases. The CDR3 runs 16 residues. This CDR3 reads CASSQSTGMGNQPQHF. DNA for the CDR3: TGCGCCAGCAGCCAGTCGACTGGCATGGGCAATCAGCCCCAGCATTTT.

The rearrangement uses TRBV25-1 and TRBJ2-1; D possibly corresponds to TRBD2 (5 bases). V lost 7 bases, J lost 2 bases, and 9 bases lay in between. Germline assignment: CDR1 MGHDK and CDR2 SYGVNS. The CDR3 totals 13 residues. CDR3 region: CASTSGAYNEQFF. As DNA, the CDR3 is TGTGCCAGCACATCCGGGGCCTACAATGAGCAGTTCTTC.

This clone was found a few times. The DNA for the CDR3 is TGTGCCAGCAGATCTGGGACTGGGAACACTGAAGCTTTCTTT. This gives the protein CASRSGTGNTEAFF. The chain recombines TRBV7-9 with TRBJ1-1; tentatively, D is TRBD1 (5 bases). The CDR3 sequence is 14 residues long. With 6 bases removed from V and 1 base from J, the gap between germline ends came to 12 bases. Germline V CDR1 and CDR2: SEHNR, FQNEAQ (reference sequence).

The V gene is TRBV19, the J gene TRBJ1-6; weak D call: TRBD1 (5 bases). The length of the CDR3 is 15 residues. V was pared by 5 bases and J by 8 bases, with 16 bases between. Germline CDR1 is LNHDA and CDR2 is SQIVND (reference sequence). The chain's CDR3 is CASSDPVGGDSPLHF. The CDR3 nucleotides read TGTGCCAGTAGTGACCCGGTGGGGGGGGATTCACCCCTCCACTTT. Variable domain in full (rest from reference TRBV19 and TRBJ1-6): DGGITQSPKYLFRKEGQNVTLSCEQNLNHDAMYWYRQDPGQGLRLIYYSQIVNDFQKGDIAEGYSVSREKKESFPLTVTSAQKNPTAFYLCASSDPVGGDSPLHFGNGTRLTVT.

For the CDR3, the DNA is TGTGCCAGCAGTTTAGGGACAGGGACTGAAGCTTTCTTT. Translating gives CASSLGTGTEAFF. This sequence joins TRBV27 and TRBJ1-1, with 9 bases aligning to TRBD1. V was pared by 2 bases and J by 5 bases, with 0 bases of the junction left unmatched. In germline, CDR1 is MNHEY, CDR2 SMNVEV (reference sequence). This CDR3 region has 13 residues.

CDR3: CASSFGTGLSGANVLTF. In DNA, the CDR3 is TGTGCCAGCAGCTTCGGGACAGGTCTTTCTGGGGCCAACGTCCTGACTTTC. The gene calls are TRBV27 and TRBJ2-6; 8 positions match TRBD1. After removal of 6 bases from V and 1 base from J, the junction contained 8 bases not matched to a gene. The length of the CDR3 is 17 residues. Germline CDR1 MNHEY, CDR2 SMNVEV (reference sequence).

The chain employs TRBV20-1 and TRBJ2-7; D is possibly TRBD1 (6 bases). CDR1 and CDR2 (germline): DFQATT, SNEGSKA (reference sequence). Trimming cost V 6 bases and J 5 bases, with 11 bases left between them. CDR3 length equals 11 residues. The CDR3 protein is CSAYRVDEQYF. The CDR3 DNA reads as TGCAGTGCATACAGGGTCGACGAGCAGTACTTC.

The sample holds a few counts of this clone. This CDR3 is also generated by other DNA sequences in the sample. The chain has TRBV4-1 and TRBJ1-2, with D unresolved. Germline CDR1 MGHRA, CDR2 YSYEKL. This CDR3 is built from 13 residues. V shed 1 base and J shed 4 bases, with 7 bases lying between them. The CDR3 reads CASSQVGSYGYTF. CDR3 nucleotide sequence: TGCGCCAGCAGCCAAGTAGGGAGCTATGGCTACACCTTC.